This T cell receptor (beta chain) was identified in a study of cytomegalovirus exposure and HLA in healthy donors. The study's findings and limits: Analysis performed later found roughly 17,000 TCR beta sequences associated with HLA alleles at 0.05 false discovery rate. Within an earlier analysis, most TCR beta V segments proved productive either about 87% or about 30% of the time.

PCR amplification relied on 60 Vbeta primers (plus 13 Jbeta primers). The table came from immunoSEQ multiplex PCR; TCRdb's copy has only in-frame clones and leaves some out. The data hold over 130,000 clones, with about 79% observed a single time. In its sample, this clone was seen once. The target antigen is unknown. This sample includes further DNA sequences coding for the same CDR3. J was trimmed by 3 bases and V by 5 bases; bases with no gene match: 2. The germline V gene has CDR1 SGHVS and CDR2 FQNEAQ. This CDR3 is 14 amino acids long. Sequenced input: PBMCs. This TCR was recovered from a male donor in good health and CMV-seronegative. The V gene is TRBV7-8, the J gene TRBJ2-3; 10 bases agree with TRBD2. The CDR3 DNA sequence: TGTGCCAGCAGCCCTAGCGGGAGTACAGATACGCAGTATTTT. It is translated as CASSPSGSTDTQYF.